The 31 T cell receptor beta chains listed next were all sequenced from one sample in a study of CD8 T cells in ankylosing spondylitis. TCRdb re-derived calls from the 5' RACE reads in MiXCR, one entry per CDR3 protein. Among 36,000 or so distinct CDR3 sequences listed, 6% were seen once. Specimen: blood, either unsorted or a sorted T cell fraction (not recorded which). These receptors came from a male donor with ankylosing spondylitis or in good health (not recorded which).

In its sample, this clonotype was seen many times. This chain uses TRBV5-1 with TRBJ2-7, with D perhaps matching TRBD2 (6 bases). Germline values: CDR1 SGHRS, CDR2 YFSETQ. Trimming cost V 3 bases and J 2 bases, with 12 bases left between them. The CDR3 is 14 amino acids. CDR3 sequence (DNA): TGCGCCAGCAGCTATATGGGAGGCCCCTACGAGCAGTACTTC. This encodes CASSYMGGPYEQYF.

In this sample, this clonotype turned up many times. The chain carries TRBV20-1 and TRBJ1-5; tentative D call: TRBD1 (5 bases). The CDR3 runs to 15 residues. V was cut by 0 bases and J by 0 bases, with 9 bases left in between. Germline-derived CDR1 and CDR2 are DFQATT and SNEGSKA (reference sequence). CDR3 residues: CSARDQDNSNQPQHF. CDR3 DNA sequence: TGCAGTGCTAGAGATCAGGACAATAGCAATCAGCCCCAGCATTTT.

In its sample, this clonotype was seen many times. The CDR3 coding sequence is TGTGCCATCAGTGACAGGGCTCGGGCCGGTGAGCAGTTCTTC. Translated: CAISDRARAGEQFF. V is TRBV10-3 and J is TRBJ2-1, with a tentative D call TRBD1 (5 bases). Germline V gene sequence: CDR1 ENHRY, CDR2 SYGVKD. This CDR3 contains 14 residues. V shed 3 bases and J shed 9 bases, with 15 bases lying between them.

This clonotype was found many times. V gene TRBV13 combines with J gene TRBJ1-5; no firm D call. The CDR3 loop spans 13 amino acids. Germline V gives CDR1 PRHDT, CDR2 FYEKMQ (reference sequence). The ends were cut back, 3 bases at V and 4 bases at J, with 7 bases in the middle. CDR3 sequence reads: CASSFRSNQPQHF. DNA of the CDR3: TGTGCCAGCAGCTTCAGGTCTAATCAGCCCCAGCATTTT.

At least ten counts were recorded for this clonotype. The chain carries TRBV24-1 and TRBJ1-5; no definite D call. The germline gives CDR1 KGHDR, CDR2 SFDVKD. The CDR3 has 12 residues. The CDR3 DNA follows: TGTGAAAGAAAGGTAGTTTCTCAGCCCCAGCATTTT. Amino acid sequence: CERKVVSQPQHF.

This clonotype was picked up many times. The chain has TRBV29-1 and TRBJ2-5, with D possibly called TRBD1 or TRBD2 (5 bases each). The V gene's germline CDR1 is SQVTM and CDR2 ANQGSEA. V was shortened by 0 bases and J by 1 base, with 21 bases between the two germline ends. This CDR3 is 18 amino acids long. The CDR3 nucleotides read TGCAGCGTTGAAGATCCGCTCAGGGCCGGGGAGACCCAAGAGACCCAGTACTTC. It encodes CSVEDPLRAGETQETQYF.

This clonotype was observed at least ten times. This sequence joins TRBV5-1 and TRBJ2-7; D is ambiguous. Trimming removed 0 bases at V and 2 bases at J, with 6 bases between. CDR1 SGHRS and CDR2 YFSETQ come from the germline V gene. This CDR3 spans 13 amino acids. CDR3: CASSLVLTYEQYF. DNA of the CDR3: TGCGCCAGCAGCTTGGTTTTAACCTACGAGCAGTACTTC.

This clonotype was detected many times. This sequence joins TRBV9 and TRBJ2-7, with TRBD2 identical over 12 bases. Trimming took 3 bases from V and 5 from J; bases not matched to a gene: 6. The CDR3 has 15 amino acids. The germline CDR1 and CDR2 sequences are SGDLS and YYNGEE. CDR3 coding DNA: TGTGCCAGCAGCGAAGGACTAGCGGGGCTCGACGAGCAGTACTTC. Its protein is CASSEGLAGLDEQYF.

This clonotype came up many times. The gene calls are TRBV7-2 and TRBJ1-2, with D hard to call. CDR3 size: 14 residues. V lost 3 bases and J 2 bases, leaving 10 bases between the germline ends. CDR1 is SGHTA and CDR2 is FQGNSA in the germline V gene. As DNA, the CDR3 is TGTGCCAGCAGCTTCCCCGGTTTGAACTATGGCTACACCTTC. Translation: CASSFPGLNYGYTF.

This clonotype appeared many times. The V call is TRBV6-5, the J call TRBJ2-5; 13 positions agree with TRBD2. This CDR3 comprises 15 residues. V was clipped by 3 bases and J by 5 bases; unmatched bases: 3. The V gene's germline CDR1 is MNHEY and CDR2 SVGAGI. The CDR3 region has the DNA TGTGCCAGCAGTTATGAGACTAGCGGGGGGGAGACCCAGTACTTC. Amino acid sequence: CASSYETSGGETQYF.

Comments on this clonotype: A much larger clone is a single base away; this may be a read error. The chain employs TRBV7-9 and TRBJ2-7; tentatively, D is TRBD1 or TRBD2 (5 bases each). V was cut by 4 bases and J by 3 bases, with 10 bases left in between. This CDR3 is 13 amino acids long. Per germline, CDR1 SEHNR and CDR2 FQNEAQ (reference sequence). CDR3 residues: CASSSGDGYEQYF. CDR3 DNA sequence: TGTGCCAGCAGCTCCGGGGACGGCTACGAGCAGTACTTC. The full variable domain, its missing parts supplied by reference TRBV7-9 and TRBJ2-7, is DTGVSQNPRHKITKRGQNVTFRCDPISEHNRLYWYRQTLGQGPEFLTYFQNEAQLEKSRLLSDRFSAERPKGSFSTLEIQRTEQGDSAMYLCASSSGDGYEQYFGPGTRLTVT.

At least ten counts were recorded for this clonotype. This sequence joins TRBV5-1 and TRBJ2-3; D remains ambiguous. The germline V and J ends were trimmed by 5 bases and 2 bases, with 9 bases remaining between them. The CDR3 has 13 amino acids. Per the germline V gene, CDR1 is SGHRS and CDR2 is YFSETQ. This CDR3 is CASSQPTTDTQYF. The CDR3 DNA reads as TGCGCCAGCAGTCAGCCTACCACAGATACGCAGTATTTT.

At least ten counts were recorded for this clonotype. The chain recombines TRBV2 with TRBJ1-6, with 9 nucleotides matching TRBD1. V shed 4 bases, J shed 2 bases, and the junction held 0 bases outside the gene matches. The CDR3 is 15 residues long. The germline V gene has CDR1 SNHLY and CDR2 FYNNEI. The chain's CDR3 is CASSGDRAYNSPLHF. The DNA of the CDR3 is TGTGCCAGCAGTGGGGACAGGGCCTATAATTCACCCCTCCACTTT.

In the case of this clonotype: A clone one base away is much larger, so this may be a read error. This chain connects TRBV7-2 to TRBJ2-4; D tentatively fits TRBD1 or TRBD2 (6 bases each). The CDR3 is made up of 14 amino acids. Germline CDR1 is SGHTA and CDR2 is FQGNSA. The CDR3: CASSSYRGQNIRYF. In nucleotides, the CDR3 is TGTGCCAGCAGCTCCTACCGGGGGCAAAACATTCGGTACTTC. Full variable domain (missing parts from reference TRBV7-2 and TRBJ2-4): GAGVSQSPSNKVTEKGKDVELRCDPISGHTALYWYRQSLGQGLEFLIYFQGNSAPDKSGLPSDRFSAERTGGSVSTLTIQRTQQEDSAVYLCASSSYRGQNIRYFGAGTRLSVL.

This clonotype was counted many times. The chain is built from TRBV5-1 and TRBJ2-6, with no clear D. This CDR3 contains 16 residues. Germline V gene lookup returns CDR1 SGHRS and CDR2 YFSETQ. V lost 0 bases to trimming and J lost 2 bases, with 9 bases between them. Here the CDR3 reads CASSLGTAAGANVLTF. In DNA form, the CDR3 reads TGCGCCAGCAGCTTGGGAACAGCCGCTGGGGCCAACGTCCTGACTTTC.

This clonotype was counted ten times or more. The rearrangement links TRBV5-1 to TRBJ1-5, with 9 bases lining up with TRBD1. Per the germline V gene, CDR1 is SGHRS and CDR2 is YFSETQ. Trimming removed 4 bases from V and 4 bases from J; junction bases left unmatched: 6. The CDR3 totals 15 residues. The CDR3 protein is CASSPWTGENQPQHF. The DNA of the CDR3 is TGCGCCAGCAGCCCCTGGACAGGGGAAAATCAGCCCCAGCATTTT.

There are many counts of this clonotype. The chain has TRBV4-3 and TRBJ2-3; 10 bases are shared with TRBD1. V lost 4 bases to trimming and J lost 3 bases; unmatched junction nucleotides: 10. The germline V gene has CDR1 LGHNA and CDR2 YSLEER. CDR3 length: 17 amino acids. The CDR3 DNA is TGCGCCAGCAGCCCGGGACAGGGGATTGGAACAACAGATACGCAGTATTTT. Translated, it gives CASSPGQGIGTTDTQYF.

This clonotype turned up a few times. This may come from a read error, since a much larger clone is one base off. The V and J genes are TRBV7-2 and TRBJ2-2; tentative D call: TRBD1 (6 bases). Germline CDR1 is SGHTA and CDR2 is FQGNSA. This CDR3 region has 16 residues. Written as DNA, the CDR3 is TGTGGCAGCAGCTCCCGCGTAAGGGGGTCCGCCGGGGAGCTGTTTTTT. Encoded protein: CGSSSRVRGSAGELFF. The full variable domain, with the rest looked up from reference TRBV7-2 and TRBJ2-2, is GAGVSQSPSNKVTEKGKDVELRCDPISGHTALYWYRQSLGQGLEFLIYFQGNSAPDKSGLPSDRFSAERTGGSVSTLTIQRTQQEDSAVYLCGSSSRVRGSAGELFFGEGSRLTVL.

This clonotype was counted many times. The chain carries TRBV10-2 and TRBJ2-1, with 10 bases that match TRBD2. The junction had 1 base not matched to a gene; V was cut back by 2 bases and J by 6 bases. Germline lookup yields CDR1 WSHSY and CDR2 SAAADI. The CDR3 is 14 residues long. The CDR3 reads CASSEPSGSNEQFF. The CDR3 nucleotides are TGCGCCAGCAGTGAGCCTAGCGGGAGCAATGAGCAGTTCTTC.

The gene calls are TRBV5-4 and TRBJ2-7; perhaps TRBD2 as D (5 bases). The CDR3 runs to 15 residues. Germline V gene sequence: CDR1 SGHNT, CDR2 YYREEE (reference sequence). The V and J ends lost 0 bases and 2 bases respectively, with 12 bases between them. Written as DNA, the CDR3 is TGTGCCAGCAGCTTGGGGACTCGCAGCACCTACGAGCAGTACTTC. Amino acids: CASSLGTRSTYEQYF.

This clonotype was seen at least ten times. The chain joins TRBV20-1 to TRBJ2-1, with D hard to call. V lost 4 bases to trimming and J lost 4 bases, with 17 bases between them. The CDR3 is 15 amino acids. Germline V gives CDR1 DFQATT, CDR2 SNEGSKA (reference sequence). In nucleotides, the CDR3 is TGCAGTGCTAAGACGTACCAAGGCGGATACAATGAGCAGTTCTTC. This sequence encodes CSAKTYQGGYNEQFF.

This clonotype was observed many times. V and J are TRBV27 and TRBJ2-7; no firm D call. CDR1 and CDR2 from the germline V gene are MNHEY and SMNVEV (reference sequence). The V end lost 3 bases, the J end lost 7 bases, and 10 bases lay between the germline ends. The CDR3 totals 12 residues. CDR3 sequence: CASSFLSQEQYF. Here the CDR3 DNA reads TGTGCCAGCAGTTTCCTCTCTCAGGAGCAGTACTTC.

This clonotype was counted at least ten times. The J gene is TRBJ1-1, the V gene TRBV12-3 or TRBV12-4; D perhaps matches TRBD1 (5 bases). This CDR3 region has 15 residues. Trimming left V 5 bases short and J 4 bases short, with 17 bases between. The chain's CDR3 is CASSPHQGLGTEAFF. CDR3 DNA: TGTGCCAGCAGTCCGCATCAGGGATTGGGCACTGAAGCTTTCTTT.

This clonotype occurred many times. The CDR3 loop is CASSPGRQEQYF. The CDR3 DNA reads as TGTGCCAGCTCCCCCGGACGTCAAGAGCAGTACTTC. The rearrangement joins TRBV18 to TRBJ2-7; D unresolved. The CDR3 is 12 amino acids. The germline CDR1 and CDR2 sequences are KGHSH and LQKENI. With 6 bases removed from V and 7 bases from J, the gap between germline ends came to 13 bases.

Written as DNA, the CDR3 is TGTGCCAGCAGCTTAGCCCCGGGGCCGGTCGCAGATACGCAGTATTTT. It translates to CASSLAPGPVADTQYF. The chain carries TRBV7-2 and TRBJ2-3, with D perhaps assigned TRBD1 or TRBD2 (5 bases each). Trimming left V 0 bases short and J 4 bases short, with 14 bases between. Germline-derived CDR1 and CDR2 are SGHTA and FQGNSA. CDR3 length: 16 amino acids.

This clonotype was recorded many times. The chain is built from TRBV5-1 and TRBJ2-3; D not certain. This CDR3 has 14 amino acids. V shed 0 bases and J shed 6 bases, with 11 bases lying between them. Germline assignment: CDR1 SGHRS and CDR2 YFSETQ. In nucleotides, the CDR3 is TGCGCCAGCAGCTTGGCACTGACTCGGGATACGCAGTATTTT. It yields the protein CASSLALTRDTQYF.

There are many counts of this clonotype. V is TRBV5-1 and J is TRBJ2-1, with TRBD2 as a possible D gene (6 bases). V was shortened by 2 bases and J by 1 base, with 10 bases between the two germline ends. The CDR3 totals 15 residues. Germline lookup yields CDR1 SGHRS and CDR2 YFSETQ. This chain's CDR3 is CASSFSSGSYNEQFF. The CDR3 coding sequence is TGCGCCAGCAGCTTCTCCAGCGGGTCCTACAATGAGCAGTTCTTC. The whole variable domain, filled in from reference TRBV5-1 and TRBJ2-1, reads KAGVTQTPRYLIKTRGQQVTLSCSPISGHRSVSWYQQTPGQGLQFLFEYFSETQRNKGNFPGRFSGRQFSNSRSEMNVSTLELGDSALYLCASSFSSGSYNEQFFGPGTRLTVL.

This clonotype was detected ten times or more. V is TRBV18 and J is TRBJ1-2, with TRBD1 as a possible D gene (6 bases). The CDR3 totals 15 residues. The V end lost 3 bases, the J end lost 0 bases, and 11 bases lay between the germline ends. The germline V gene encodes CDR1 KGHSH and CDR2 LQKENI. The chain's CDR3 is CASSPTQGPNYGYTF. CDR3 DNA: TGTGCCAGCTCACCTACACAGGGCCCTAACTATGGCTACACCTTC.

Relative to its sample, this clonotype is medium-sized. The rearrangement links TRBV20-1 to TRBJ1-2, with 8 bases aligning to TRBD1. The germline V gene has CDR1 DFQATT and CDR2 SNEGSKA (reference sequence). The V gene end was trimmed by 5 bases and the J gene end by 3 bases; junction bases not matched to a gene: 2. There are 12 residues in the CDR3. CDR3 in DNA: TGCAGTGCTTCGACAGGGGACTATGGCTACACCTTC. This codes for CSASTGDYGYTF.

This clonotype appeared many times. The gene calls are TRBV29-1 and TRBJ2-3; 13 nucleotides align to TRBD2. The CDR3 spans 13 residues. The V and J ends lost 4 bases and 11 bases, in that order; junction bases with no gene match: 6. Germline V lookup: CDR1 SQVTM, CDR2 ANQGSEA. CDR3 region: CSVAGTSGVKQYF. The CDR3, as DNA: TGCAGCGTTGCCGGGACTAGCGGGGTGAAGCAGTATTTT.

This clonotype was picked up many times. The chain carries TRBV24-1 and TRBJ2-1; 7 nucleotides line up with TRBD2. Unmatched junction bases numbered 10, after V lost 8 bases and J lost 7 bases. This CDR3 spans 14 amino acids. CDR1 KGHDR and CDR2 SFDVKD come from the germline V gene. The CDR3 nucleotides are TGTGCCACCACCCGGGGGGACCTCAGGAATGAGCAGTTCTTC. Amino acid sequence: CATTRGDLRNEQFF.